The clone carrying this TCR beta chain was counted a few times. Its antigen is not known. The source of the sample is a study of T cell repertoires in cytomegalovirus infection. Study background: Both CMV infection and a matching HLA type were indicated by public TCR beta signatures. Study-level results: Carriers of CMV and the relevant HLA type were discriminated by public TCR beta frequency. HLA-C-restricted CMV-specific TCR beta clonotypes were dominant in the ex vivo response.

Germline V gene data show CDR1 as MNHNY and CDR2 as SVGAGI (reference sequence). V was clipped by 7 bases and J by 6 bases, with 16 bases between them. The length of the CDR3 is 13 residues. TCRdb called the reads again in MiXCR, with one record for every CDR3 protein. There are 350,000 to 500,000 distinct CDR3 sequences in the sample; roughly 31% occur only once, and around 15% lies in the top ten. V is TRBV6-6 and J is TRBJ2-7; D gene unclear. The sequence was collected from a human donor in good health (CMV status not recorded). Some clones in this sample may be carry-over from other donors' samples. The specimen sequenced was PBMCs. The CDR3 loop is CASTTAAVVEQYF. As DNA, the CDR3 is TGTGCCAGCACAACCGCCGCCGTTGTCGAGCAGTACTTC.